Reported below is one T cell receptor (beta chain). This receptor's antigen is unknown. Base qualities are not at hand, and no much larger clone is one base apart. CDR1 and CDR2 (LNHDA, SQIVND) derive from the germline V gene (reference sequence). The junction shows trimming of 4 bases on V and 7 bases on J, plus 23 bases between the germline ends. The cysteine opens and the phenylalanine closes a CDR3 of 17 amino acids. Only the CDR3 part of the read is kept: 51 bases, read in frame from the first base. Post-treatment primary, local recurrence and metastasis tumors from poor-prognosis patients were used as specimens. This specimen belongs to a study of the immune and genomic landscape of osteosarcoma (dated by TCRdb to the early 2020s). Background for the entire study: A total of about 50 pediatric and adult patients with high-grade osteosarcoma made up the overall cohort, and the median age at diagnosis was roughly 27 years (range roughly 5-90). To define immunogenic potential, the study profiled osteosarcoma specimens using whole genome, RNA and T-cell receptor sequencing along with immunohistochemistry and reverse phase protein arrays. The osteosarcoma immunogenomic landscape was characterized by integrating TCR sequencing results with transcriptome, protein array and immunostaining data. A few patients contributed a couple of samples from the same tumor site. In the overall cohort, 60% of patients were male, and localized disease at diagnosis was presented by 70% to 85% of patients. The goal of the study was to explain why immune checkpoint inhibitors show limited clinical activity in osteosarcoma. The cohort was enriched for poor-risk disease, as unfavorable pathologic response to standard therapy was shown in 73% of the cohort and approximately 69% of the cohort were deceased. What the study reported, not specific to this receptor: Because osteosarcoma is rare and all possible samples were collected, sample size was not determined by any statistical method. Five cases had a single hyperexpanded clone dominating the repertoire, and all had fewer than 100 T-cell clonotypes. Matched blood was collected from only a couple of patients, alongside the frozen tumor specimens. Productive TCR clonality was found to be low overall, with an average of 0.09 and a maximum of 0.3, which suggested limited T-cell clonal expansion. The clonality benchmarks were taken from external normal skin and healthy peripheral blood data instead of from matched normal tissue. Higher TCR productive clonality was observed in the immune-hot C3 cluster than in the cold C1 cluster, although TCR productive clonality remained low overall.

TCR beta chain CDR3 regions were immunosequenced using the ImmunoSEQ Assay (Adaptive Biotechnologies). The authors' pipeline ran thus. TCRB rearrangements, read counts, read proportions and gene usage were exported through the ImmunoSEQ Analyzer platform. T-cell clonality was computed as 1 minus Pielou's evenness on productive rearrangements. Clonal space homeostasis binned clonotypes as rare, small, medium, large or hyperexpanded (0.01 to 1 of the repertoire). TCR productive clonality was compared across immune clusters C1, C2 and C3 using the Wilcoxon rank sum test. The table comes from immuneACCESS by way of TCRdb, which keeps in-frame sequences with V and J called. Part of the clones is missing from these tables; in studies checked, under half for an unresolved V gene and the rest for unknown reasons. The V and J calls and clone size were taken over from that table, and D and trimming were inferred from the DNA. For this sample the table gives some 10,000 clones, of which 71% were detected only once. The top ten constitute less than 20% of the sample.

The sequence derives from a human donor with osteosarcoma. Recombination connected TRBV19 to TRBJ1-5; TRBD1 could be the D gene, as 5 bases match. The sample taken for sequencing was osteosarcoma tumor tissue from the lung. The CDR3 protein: CASSKFRGERGFQPQHF. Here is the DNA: TGTGCCAGTAGTAAGTTTCGGGGGGAAAGGGGATTCCAGCCCCAGCATTTT.